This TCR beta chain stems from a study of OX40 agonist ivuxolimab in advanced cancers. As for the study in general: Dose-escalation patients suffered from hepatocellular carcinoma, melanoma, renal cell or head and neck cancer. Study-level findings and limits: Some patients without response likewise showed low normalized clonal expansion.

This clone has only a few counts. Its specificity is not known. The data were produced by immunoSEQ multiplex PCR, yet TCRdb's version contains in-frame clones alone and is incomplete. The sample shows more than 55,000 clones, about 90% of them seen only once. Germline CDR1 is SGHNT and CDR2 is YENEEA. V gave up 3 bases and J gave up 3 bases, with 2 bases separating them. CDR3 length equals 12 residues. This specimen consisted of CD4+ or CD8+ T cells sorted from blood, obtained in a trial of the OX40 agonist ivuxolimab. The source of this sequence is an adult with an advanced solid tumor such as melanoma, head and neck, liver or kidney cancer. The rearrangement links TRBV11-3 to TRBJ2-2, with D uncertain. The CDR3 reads CASSFHTGELFF. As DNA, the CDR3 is TGTGCCAGCAGCTTCCACACCGGGGAGCTGTTTTTT.